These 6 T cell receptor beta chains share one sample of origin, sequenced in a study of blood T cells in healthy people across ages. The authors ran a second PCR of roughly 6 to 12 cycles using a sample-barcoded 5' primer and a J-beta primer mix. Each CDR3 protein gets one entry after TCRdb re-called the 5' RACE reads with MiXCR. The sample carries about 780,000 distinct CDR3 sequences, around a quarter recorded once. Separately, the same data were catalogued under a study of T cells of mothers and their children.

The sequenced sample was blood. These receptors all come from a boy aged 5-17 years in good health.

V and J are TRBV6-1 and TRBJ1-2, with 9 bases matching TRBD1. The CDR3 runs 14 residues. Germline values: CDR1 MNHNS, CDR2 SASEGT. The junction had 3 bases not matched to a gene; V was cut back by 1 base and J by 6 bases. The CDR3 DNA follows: TGTGCCAGCAGTGAAGTGGGACAGGGCGATGGCTACACCTTC. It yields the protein CASSEVGQGDGYTF.

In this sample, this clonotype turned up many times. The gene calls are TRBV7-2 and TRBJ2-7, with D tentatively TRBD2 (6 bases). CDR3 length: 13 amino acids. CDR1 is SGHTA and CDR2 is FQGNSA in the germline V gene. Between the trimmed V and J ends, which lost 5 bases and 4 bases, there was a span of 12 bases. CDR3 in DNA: TGTGCCAGCAGCCCTGGGGGGTTATACGAGCAGTACTTC. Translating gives CASSPGGLYEQYF.

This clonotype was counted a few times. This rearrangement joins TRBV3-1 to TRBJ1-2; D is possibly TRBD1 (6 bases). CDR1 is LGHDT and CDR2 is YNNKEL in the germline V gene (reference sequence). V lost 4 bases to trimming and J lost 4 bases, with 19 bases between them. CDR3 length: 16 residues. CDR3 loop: CASSPAGVWGSYGYTF. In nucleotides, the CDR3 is TGTGCCAGCAGCCCCGCAGGGGTGTGGGGGAGCTATGGCTACACCTTC.

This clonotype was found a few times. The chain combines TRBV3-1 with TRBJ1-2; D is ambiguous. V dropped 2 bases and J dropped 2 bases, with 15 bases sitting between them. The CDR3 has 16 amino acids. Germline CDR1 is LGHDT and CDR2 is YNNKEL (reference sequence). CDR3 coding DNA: TGTGCCAGCAGCCAACGCCACCGGCCTCAGAACTATGGCTACACCTTC. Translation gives CASSQRHRPQNYGYTF.

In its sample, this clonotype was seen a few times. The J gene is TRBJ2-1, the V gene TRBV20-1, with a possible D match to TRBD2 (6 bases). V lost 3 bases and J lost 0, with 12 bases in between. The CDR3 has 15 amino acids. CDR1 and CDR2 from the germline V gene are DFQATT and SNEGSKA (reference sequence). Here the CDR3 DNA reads TGCAGTGCTAGTTCAGCGGGTAGCTCCTACAATGAGCAGTTCTTC. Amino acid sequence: CSASSAGSSYNEQFF.

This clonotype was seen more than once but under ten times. The CDR3 nucleotides are TGTGCCAGCAGCTCGGGGGTGGGGACAGAGCTTTATGGCTACACCTTC. Its translation: CASSSGVGTELYGYTF. This chain connects TRBV7-9 to TRBJ1-2, with 7 bases lining up with TRBD1. CDR1 SEHNR and CDR2 FQNEAQ come from the germline V gene (reference sequence). V gave up 4 bases and J gave up 5 bases; unmatched junction bases: 13. The CDR3 runs 16 residues.